Listed below are T cell receptor beta chains from one sample, sequenced in a study of cytomegalovirus exposure and HLA in healthy donors. The protocol was immunoSEQ multiplex PCR, while the TCRdb copy is restricted to in-frame clones and leaves out a portion. Here the sample spans roughly 130,000 clones, roughly 80% being singletons. The sequenced sample consisted of PBMCs. These receptor sequences come from a man younger than 35 in good health and CMV-seronegative. CDR3s include the opening cysteine and the closing phenylalanine or tryptophan. The order of the fields is J gene, CDR3 length, V gene, D gene, clone size, CDR3 protein, CDR3 DNA. The D gene is left open where the match is weak. Size values are once, few and many counts, or a class for expanded clones, and some rows have none.

J gene: TRBJ2-5; CDR3 length: 14; V gene: TRBV6-1; D gene: -; clone size: once; CDR3 protein: CASSSRGSQETQYF; CDR3 DNA: TGTGCCAGCAGTTCCCGGGGGAGCCAAGAGACCCAGTACTTC
J gene: TRBJ2-5; CDR3 length: 14; V gene: TRBV4-2; D gene: -; clone size: -; CDR3 protein: CASSQDRTSWEQYF; CDR3 DNA: TGTGCCAGCAGCCAAGATCGGACTTCGTGGGAGCAGTACTTC
J gene: TRBJ1-6; CDR3 length: 16; V gene: TRBV4-1; D gene: -; clone size: -; CDR3 protein: CASSQDGPRRDSPLHF; CDR3 DNA: TGCGCCAGCAGCCAAGACGGGCCCAGGAGGGATTCACCCCTCCACTTT
J gene: TRBJ2-3; CDR3 length: 13; V gene: TRBV30; D gene: TRBD1; clone size: -; CDR3 protein: CAGTGVHTDTQYF; CDR3 DNA: TGTGCCGGGACAGGGGTCCACACAGATACGCAGTATTTT
J gene: TRBJ1-3; CDR3 length: 16; V gene: TRBV5-6; D gene: -; clone size: few; CDR3 protein: CASSLWWTPTGNTIYF; CDR3 DNA: TGTGCCAGCAGCTTGTGGTGGACACCCACTGGAAACACCATATATTTT
J gene: TRBJ1-6; CDR3 length: 13; V gene: TRBV6-5; D gene: -; clone size: -; CDR3 protein: CASSYDGESPLHF; CDR3 DNA: TGTGCCAGCAGTTACGATGGAGAATCACCCCTCCACTTT
J gene: TRBJ1-1; CDR3 length: 17; V gene: TRBV5-5; D gene: TRBD1; clone size: -; CDR3 protein: CASSSPGQGAVGTEAFF; CDR3 DNA: TGTGCCAGCAGCTCGCCGGGACAGGGGGCTGTCGGGACTGAAGCTTTCTTT
J gene: TRBJ1-1; CDR3 length: 15; V gene: TRBV9; D gene: -; clone size: -; CDR3 protein: CASSVGGPGNTEAFF; CDR3 DNA: TGTGCCAGCAGCGTAGGGGGCCCGGGGAACACTGAAGCTTTCTTT
J gene: TRBJ1-1; CDR3 length: 13; V gene: TRBV5-6; D gene: -; clone size: few; CDR3 protein: CASSLGTGRWAFF; CDR3 DNA: TGTGCCAGCAGCCTAGGGACGGGGAGGTGGGCTTTCTTT
J gene: TRBJ1-1; CDR3 length: 14; V gene: TRBV5-1; D gene: -; clone size: -; CDR3 protein: CASSPAVEAVEAFF; CDR3 DNA: TGCGCCAGCAGCCCCGCCGTGGAGGCGGTCGAAGCTTTCTTT
J gene: TRBJ2-1; CDR3 length: 11; V gene: TRBV5-5; D gene: -; clone size: -; CDR3 protein: CASSIVNEQFF; CDR3 DNA: TGTGCCAGCAGCATAGTCAACGAGCAGTTCTTC
J gene: TRBJ2-7; CDR3 length: 13; V gene: TRBV6-5; D gene: TRBD1; clone size: -; CDR3 protein: CASSRRDSYEQYF; CDR3 DNA: TGTGCCAGCAGCCGAAGGGACAGCTACGAGCAGTACTTC
J gene: TRBJ2-1; CDR3 length: 11; V gene: TRBV23-1; D gene: -; clone size: -; CDR3 protein: CASRFDNEQFF; CDR3 DNA: TGCGCCAGCAGGTTCGACAATGAGCAGTTCTTC
J gene: TRBJ2-3; CDR3 length: 12; V gene: TRBV2; D gene: TRBD1; clone size: few; CDR3 protein: CASRNRGDTQYF; CDR3 DNA: TGTGCCAGCAGGAACAGGGGAGATACGCAGTATTTT
J gene: TRBJ2-1; CDR3 length: 15; V gene: TRBV9; D gene: -; clone size: -; CDR3 protein: CASSLQGYPYNEQFF; CDR3 DNA: TGTGCCAGCAGCCTACAGGGCTACCCCTACAATGAGCAGTTCTTC
J gene: TRBJ1-1; CDR3 length: 15; V gene: TRBV6-5; D gene: TRBD1; clone size: once; CDR3 protein: CASSYQGAMITEAFF; CDR3 DNA: TGTGCCAGCAGTTATCAGGGGGCCATGATCACTGAAGCTTTCTTT
J gene: TRBJ1-5; CDR3 length: 15; V gene: TRBV19; D gene: -; clone size: -; CDR3 protein: CASSIFRGHNQPQHF; CDR3 DNA: TGTGCCAGTAGTATTTTTAGGGGACACAATCAGCCCCAGCATTTT
J gene: TRBJ1-2; CDR3 length: 12; V gene: TRBV30; D gene: -; clone size: -; CDR3 protein: CAWSVQLYGYTF; CDR3 DNA: TGTGCCTGGAGTGTACAGCTCTATGGCTACACCTTC
J gene: TRBJ1-1; CDR3 length: 15; V gene: TRBV5-4; D gene: TRBD1; clone size: -; CDR3 protein: CASSLGTGLNTEAFF; CDR3 DNA: TGTGCCAGCAGCTTGGGGACAGGGCTGAACACTGAAGCTTTCTTT
J gene: TRBJ2-2; CDR3 length: 14; V gene: TRBV6-5; D gene: TRBD1; clone size: few; CDR3 protein: CASSTGVATGELFF; CDR3 DNA: TGTGCCAGCAGTACAGGGGTCGCCACCGGGGAGCTGTTTTTT
J gene: TRBJ2-2; CDR3 length: 18; V gene: TRBV9; D gene: -; clone size: -; CDR3 protein: CASSPPAGRGVPQGELFF; CDR3 DNA: TGTGCCAGCAGCCCACCGGCGGGCAGGGGGGTTCCCCAGGGGGAGCTGTTTTTT
J gene: TRBJ2-5; CDR3 length: 14; V gene: TRBV30; D gene: -; clone size: -; CDR3 protein: CAWTRQGLRETQYF; CDR3 DNA: TGTGCCTGGACCCGGCAGGGGCTGAGAGAGACCCAGTACTTC
J gene: TRBJ1-1; CDR3 length: 14; V gene: TRBV4-3; D gene: -; clone size: -; CDR3 protein: CASSQDTDSFEAFF; CDR3 DNA: TGCGCCAGCAGCCAAGATACGGACAGCTTCGAAGCTTTCTTT
J gene: TRBJ1-2; CDR3 length: 13; V gene: TRBV6-5; D gene: -; clone size: -; CDR3 protein: CASSRDTNYGYTF; CDR3 DNA: TGTGCCAGCAGTCGGGACACTAACTATGGCTACACCTTC
J gene: TRBJ2-3; CDR3 length: 21; V gene: TRBV6-1; D gene: TRBD2; clone size: -; CDR3 protein: CASSEFPGLAGGPQITDTQYF; CDR3 DNA: TGTGCCAGCAGTGAATTCCCGGGACTAGCGGGGGGGCCCCAAATCACAGATACGCAGTATTTT
J gene: TRBJ2-1; CDR3 length: 15; V gene: TRBV9; D gene: -; clone size: -; CDR3 protein: CASSGGSGLGNEQFF; CDR3 DNA: TGTGCCAGCAGCGGTGGGAGCGGACTCGGCAATGAGCAGTTCTTC
J gene: TRBJ2-6; CDR3 length: 12; V gene: TRBV18; D gene: -; clone size: once; CDR3 protein: CASSPPEEVLTF; CDR3 DNA: TGTGCCAGCTCCCCTCCTGAGGAAGTCCTGACTTTC